This T cell receptor (beta chain) was documented in a study of blood T cell repertoires in COVID-19 (dated by TCRdb to 2020 to 2021). At the level of the whole study: Samples from collaborators originated in the United States, Italy and Spain and spanned both the acute and convalescent phases of COVID-19. Deeply sampled blood TCRbeta repertoires from subjects exposed to, actively infected with, or recovered from COVID-19 were included in the dataset. Where available, HLA class I and class II types were obtained from metadata supplied by the sample provider rather than from assay-based typing. The repertoires were released in a freely available public database meant as a resource for research on the immune response to SARS-CoV-2. Samples came from the ongoing ImmuneRACE study (first 160 participants) plus 1,254 subjects from 6 global collaborators. Sample metadata almost always included a de-identified subject ID, COVID-19 status, age in years and sex. The prospective study material was composed of cDNA or gDNA derived from T cells, B-cell-depleted T cells, or PBMCs. Broader findings and caveats from the paper: Clinical and demographic metadata were provided uncurated, with the amount varying by source and participant.

This clone was seen a single time. The specificity of this receptor is unknown. The record has no base qualities; no much larger clone is one base away. V and J are trimmed by 4 bases and 1 base, and the gene matches miss 3 bases of the junction. The CDR3 runs 15 residues from the cysteine to the phenylalanine. Only CDR3 DNA is held: 45 bases, read in frame from base 1. Reading the germline V gene gives CDR1 SGHRS and CDR2 YFSETQ. TCRbeta CDR3 regions were amplified from genomic DNA by means of the immunoSEQ Assay, a bias-controlled multiplex PCR. The original methods were these. Nucleated cell counts per sample were estimated from amplification of reference gene primers within the assay. To quantify the absolute abundance of each unique TCRbeta CDR3 rearrangement, sequence reads were collapsed and filtered. For each sample, productive Simpson clonality was calculated as the square root of Simpson's diversity index across productive rearrangements. TCRdb carries this immuneACCESS record with in-frame sequences only. Its versions omit some clonotypes, under half of them owing to an unresolved V gene in the studies checked, with the rest unexplained. V and J calls and clone size come straight from that table; D and trimming were deduced from the DNA. Recorded for this sample are about 50,000 clones; about 90% of them occurred a single time. The leading ten clones occupy roughly 2.2% of the sample.

Whole blood was collected in K2EDTA tubes by collaborating institutions according to the institutions' own protocols. For TCRbeta analysis, collaborators shipped samples in one of three forms: frozen whole blood, isolated PBMCs, or DNA extracted from either of those sample types. The rearrangement joined TRBV5-1 to TRBJ2-5; 11 central bases correspond to TRBD2. This clonotype originated in a human donor in a cohort sampled during active COVID-19. Sequencing used peripheral blood. The DNA reads TGCGCCAGCAGCCCGGGACTAGCGGTCCAAGAGACCCAGTACTTC. This codes for CASSPGLAVQETQYF.